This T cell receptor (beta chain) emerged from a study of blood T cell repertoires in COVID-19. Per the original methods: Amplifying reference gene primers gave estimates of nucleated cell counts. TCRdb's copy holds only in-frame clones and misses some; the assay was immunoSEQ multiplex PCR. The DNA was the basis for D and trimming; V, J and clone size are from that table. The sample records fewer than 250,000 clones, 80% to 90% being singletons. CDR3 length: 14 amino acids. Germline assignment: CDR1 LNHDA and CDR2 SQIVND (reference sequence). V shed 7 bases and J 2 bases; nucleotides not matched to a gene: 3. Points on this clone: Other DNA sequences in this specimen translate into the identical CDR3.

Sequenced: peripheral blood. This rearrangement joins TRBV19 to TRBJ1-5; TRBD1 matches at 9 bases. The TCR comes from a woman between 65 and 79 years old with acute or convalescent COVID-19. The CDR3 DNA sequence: TGTGCCAGTACTCGGACAGGGGGCAATCAGCCCCAGCATTTT. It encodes CASTRTGGNQPQHF.